The source of this T cell receptor beta chain is a study of blood T cell repertoires in COVID-19. Study summary: COVID-19 samples from acute and convalescent phases originated in the United States, Italy and Spain. T cells, B-cell-depleted T cells, or PBMCs provided the cDNA or gDNA that served as material.

The CDR3 consists of 15 residues. V was clipped by 4 bases and J by 4 bases; unmatched bases: 8. From germline, CDR1 is LNHDA and CDR2 SQIVND (reference sequence). Original processing notes: Nucleated cell counts were estimated from reference gene primer amplification. Clones were read by immunoSEQ multiplex PCR, and TCRdb kept only the in-frame ones, dropping some. That table is the source of V, J and clone size, and D and trimming were worked out from the DNA. Among 20,000 to 30,000 clones listed, around 90% were seen once. This receptor was obtained from a man in his 70s with active COVID-19. Input material: peripheral blood. The genes are TRBV19 and TRBJ2-7; TRBD1 aligns across 9 bases. CDR3 coding DNA: TGTGCCAGTAGTACTGGGACAGGGAGTTCGTACGAGCAGTACTTC. It specifies CASSTGTGSSYEQYF.